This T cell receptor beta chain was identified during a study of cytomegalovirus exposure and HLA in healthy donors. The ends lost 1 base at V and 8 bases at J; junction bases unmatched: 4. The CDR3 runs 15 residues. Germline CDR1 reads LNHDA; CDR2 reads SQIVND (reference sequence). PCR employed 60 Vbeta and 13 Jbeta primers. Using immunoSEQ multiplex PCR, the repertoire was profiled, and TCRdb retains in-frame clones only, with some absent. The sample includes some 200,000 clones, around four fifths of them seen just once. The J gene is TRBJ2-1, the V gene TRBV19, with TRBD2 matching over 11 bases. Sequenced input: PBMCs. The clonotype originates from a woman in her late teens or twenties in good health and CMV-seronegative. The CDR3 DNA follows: TGTGCCAGTAGTATAGTTCTAGCGGGAGGCCATGAGCAGTTCTTC. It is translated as CASSIVLAGGHEQFF.